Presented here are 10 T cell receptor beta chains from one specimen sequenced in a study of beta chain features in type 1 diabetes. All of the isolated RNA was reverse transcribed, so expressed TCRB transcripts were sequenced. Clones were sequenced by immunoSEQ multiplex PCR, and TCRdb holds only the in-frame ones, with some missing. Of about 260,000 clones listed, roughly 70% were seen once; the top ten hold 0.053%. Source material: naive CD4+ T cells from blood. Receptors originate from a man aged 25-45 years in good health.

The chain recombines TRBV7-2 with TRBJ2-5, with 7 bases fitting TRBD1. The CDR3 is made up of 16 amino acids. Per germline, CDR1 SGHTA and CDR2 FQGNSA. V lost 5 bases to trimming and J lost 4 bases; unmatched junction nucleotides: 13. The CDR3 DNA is TGTGCCAGCAGCCACCGACAGGGTAAAGGGTCAGAGACCCAGTACTTC. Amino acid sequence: CASSHRQGKGSETQYF.

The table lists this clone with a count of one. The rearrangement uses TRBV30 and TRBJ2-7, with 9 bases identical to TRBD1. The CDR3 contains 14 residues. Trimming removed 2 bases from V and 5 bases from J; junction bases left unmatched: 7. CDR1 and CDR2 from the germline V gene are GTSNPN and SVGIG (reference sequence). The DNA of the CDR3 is TGTGCCTGGAGTCGCGGGACAGGGTTACACGAGCAGTACTTC. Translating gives CAWSRGTGLHEQYF. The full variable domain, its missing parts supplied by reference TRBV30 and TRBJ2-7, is SQTIHQWPATLVQPVGSPLSLECTVEGTSNPNLYWYRQAAGRGLQLLFYSVGIGQISSEVPQNLSASRPQDRQFILSSKKLLLSDSGFYLCAWSRGTGLHEQYFGPGTRLTVT.

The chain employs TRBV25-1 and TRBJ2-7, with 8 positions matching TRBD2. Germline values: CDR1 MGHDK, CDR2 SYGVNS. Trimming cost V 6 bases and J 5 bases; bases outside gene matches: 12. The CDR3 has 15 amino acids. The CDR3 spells CASSGGTRAPNEQYF. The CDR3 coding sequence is TGTGCCAGCAGCGGAGGGACTAGAGCTCCTAACGAGCAGTACTTC.

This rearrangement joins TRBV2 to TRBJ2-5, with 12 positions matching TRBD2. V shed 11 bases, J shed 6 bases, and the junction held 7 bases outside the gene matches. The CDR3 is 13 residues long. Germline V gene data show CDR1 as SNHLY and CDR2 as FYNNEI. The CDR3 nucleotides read TGTGCCGGGAGACTAGCGGGAGAGCAGACCCAGTACTTC. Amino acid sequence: CAGRLAGEQTQYF. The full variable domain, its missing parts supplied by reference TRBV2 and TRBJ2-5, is EPEVTQTPSHQVTQMGQEVILRCVPISNHLYFYWYRQILGQKVEFLVSFYNNEISEKSEIFDDQFSVERPDGSNFTLKIRSTKLEDSAMYFCAGRLAGEQTQYFGPGTRLLVL.

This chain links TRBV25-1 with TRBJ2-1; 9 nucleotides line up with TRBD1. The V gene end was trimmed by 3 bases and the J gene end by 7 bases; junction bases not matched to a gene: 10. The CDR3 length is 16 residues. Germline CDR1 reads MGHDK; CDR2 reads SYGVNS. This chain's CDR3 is CASSDPGTGNVNEQFF. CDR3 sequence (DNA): TGTGCCAGCAGTGACCCCGGGACAGGGAATGTGAATGAGCAGTTCTTC.

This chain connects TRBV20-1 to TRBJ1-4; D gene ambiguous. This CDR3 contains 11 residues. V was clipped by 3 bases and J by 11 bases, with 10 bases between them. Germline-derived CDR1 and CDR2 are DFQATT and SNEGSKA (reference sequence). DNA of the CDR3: TGCAGTGCTAGTACCGGGTTTAAACTGTTTTTT. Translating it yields CSASTGFKLFF.

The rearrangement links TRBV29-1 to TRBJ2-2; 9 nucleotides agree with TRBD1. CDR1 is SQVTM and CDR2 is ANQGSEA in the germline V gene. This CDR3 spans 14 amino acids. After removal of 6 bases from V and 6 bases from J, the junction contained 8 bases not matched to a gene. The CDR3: CSVTGTGLPGELFF. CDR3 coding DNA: TGCAGCGTCACCGGGACAGGGTTGCCCGGGGAGCTGTTTTTT.

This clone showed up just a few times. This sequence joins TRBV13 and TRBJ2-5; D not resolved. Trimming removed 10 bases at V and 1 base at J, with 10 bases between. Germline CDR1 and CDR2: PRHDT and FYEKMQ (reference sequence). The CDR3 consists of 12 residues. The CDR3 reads CATSSSQETQYF. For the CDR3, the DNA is TGTGCCACCTCAAGCAGCCAAGAGACCCAGTACTTC.

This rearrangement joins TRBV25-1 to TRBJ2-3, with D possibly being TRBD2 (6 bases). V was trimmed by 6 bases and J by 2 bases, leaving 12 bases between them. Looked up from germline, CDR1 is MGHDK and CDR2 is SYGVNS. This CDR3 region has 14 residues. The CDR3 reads CASRDGGVTDTQYF. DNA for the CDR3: TGTGCCAGCAGGGATGGCGGGGTCACAGATACGCAGTATTTT.

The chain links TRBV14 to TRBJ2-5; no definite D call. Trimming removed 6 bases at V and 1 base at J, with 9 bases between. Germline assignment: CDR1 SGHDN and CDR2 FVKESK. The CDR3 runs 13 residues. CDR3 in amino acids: CASRRHLQETQYF. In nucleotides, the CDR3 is TGTGCCAGCAGGCGACATCTCCAAGAGACCCAGTACTTC.